This T cell receptor beta chain came from a study of cytomegalovirus exposure and HLA in healthy donors. Germline CDR1 reads MDHEN; CDR2 reads SYDVKM. Between the trimmed V and J ends, which lost 7 bases and 4 bases, there was a span of 13 bases. The CDR3 totals 14 residues. Vbeta (60) and Jbeta (13) primers were used in the PCR. Profiled with immunoSEQ multiplex PCR; TCRdb holds only in-frame clones, not every one. The profile shows some 110,000 clones, around 80% of them singletons. Sequences were obtained from PBMCs. J is TRBJ1-4 and V is TRBV28; no clear D gene. The sequence was obtained from a man between 18 and 29 years old in good health and CMV-seronegative. The CDR3 sequence is CASTPEYINEKLFF. The CDR3 coding sequence is TGTGCCAGCACCCCCGAATACATTAATGAAAAACTGTTTTTT.